This T cell receptor beta chain was recorded in a study of blood T cells in healthy people across ages. Using a J-beta primer mix together with a sample-barcoded 5' primer, a second PCR was run for roughly 7 to 12 cycles. Each CDR3 protein gets one entry after TCRdb re-called the 5' RACE reads with MiXCR. The sample yields 630,000 or so distinct CDR3 sequences, less than 40% seen once. As regards this clonotype: This may arise from a read error, as a much more abundant clone is one base away.

Germline V CDR1 and CDR2: SGDLS, YYNGEE. The CDR3 runs to 15 residues. The material sequenced was blood. This chain uses TRBV9 with TRBJ1-1; TRBD1 is a possible D gene (6 bases). This sequence was found in a woman of 80 years or more in good health. CDR3 nucleotides: TGTGCCGGCAGCGTAGGGGGGTCCCAGGAGACTGAAGCTTTCTTT. Translating gives CAGSVGGSQETEAFF.